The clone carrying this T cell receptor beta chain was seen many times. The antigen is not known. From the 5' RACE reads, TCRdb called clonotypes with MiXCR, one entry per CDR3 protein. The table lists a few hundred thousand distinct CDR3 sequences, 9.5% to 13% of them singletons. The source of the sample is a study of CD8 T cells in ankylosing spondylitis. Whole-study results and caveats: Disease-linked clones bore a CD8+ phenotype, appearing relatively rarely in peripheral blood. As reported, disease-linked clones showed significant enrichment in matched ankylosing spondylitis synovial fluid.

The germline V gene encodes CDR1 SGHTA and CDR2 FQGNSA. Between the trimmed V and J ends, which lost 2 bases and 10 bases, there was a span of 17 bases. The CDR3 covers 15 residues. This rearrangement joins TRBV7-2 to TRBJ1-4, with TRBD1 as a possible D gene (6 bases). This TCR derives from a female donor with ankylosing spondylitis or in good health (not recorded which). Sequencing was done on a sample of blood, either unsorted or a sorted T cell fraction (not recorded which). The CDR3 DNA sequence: TGTGCCAGCAGCTTAATACAGGGATCATCTGGAAAACTGTTTTTT. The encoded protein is CASSLIQGSSGKLFF.